The 24 T cell receptor beta chains below were found in one sample sequenced in a study of blood T cell repertoires in COVID-19. The data were produced by immunoSEQ multiplex PCR, yet TCRdb's version contains in-frame clones alone and is incomplete. Counted here are 70,000 to 75,000 clones, roughly 81% occurring once; the ten biggest clones make up roughly 20%. The sequencing input was peripheral blood. Receptors originate from a woman aged 70-85 years with acute or convalescent COVID-19.

This clone appeared a few times. V is TRBV11-3 and J is TRBJ2-7; 8 bases line up with TRBD1. With V trimmed by 7 bases and J by 2 bases, 4 bases remained unmatched. Germline CDR1 is SGHNT and CDR2 is YENEEA. CDR3 length: 13 residues. The CDR3 sequence is CASNPTGAYEQYF. The CDR3 DNA reads as TGTGCCAGCAATCCGACAGGGGCCTACGAGCAGTACTTC. Drawing the rest from reference TRBV11-3 and TRBJ2-7, the complete variable domain is EAGVVQSPRYKIIEKKQPVAFWCNPISGHNTLYWYLQNLGQGPELLIRYENEEAVDDSQLPKDRFSAERLKGVDSTLKIQPAELGDSAVYLCASNPTGAYEQYFGPGTRLTVT.

The rearrangement links TRBV27 to TRBJ2-1; D is perhaps TRBD2 (7 bases). This CDR3 has 15 amino acids. Trimming removed 6 bases from V and 5 bases from J, with 17 bases in between. Germline CDR1 and CDR2: MNHEY and SMNVEV (reference sequence). The DNA for the CDR3 is TGTGCCAGCAGACCCTTTAGGGGGGGTAACAATGAGCAGTTCTTC. Protein: CASRPFRGGNNEQFF.

V is TRBV5-4 and J is TRBJ1-1; D is uncertain. Germline values: CDR1 SGHNT, CDR2 YYREEE (reference sequence). CDR3 length equals 14 residues. Trimming left V 4 bases short and J 5 bases short, with 15 bases between. CDR3 in amino acids: CASSPHQQWTEAFF. The CDR3 DNA reads as TGTGCCAGCAGCCCACATCAACAGTGGACTGAAGCTTTCTTT.

This clone occurred once. The chain couples TRBV4-1 to TRBJ2-7; maybe TRBD2 (7 bases). Trimming left V 4 bases short and J 4 bases short, with 20 bases between. Germline CDR1 MGHRA, CDR2 YSYEKL. This CDR3 contains 16 residues. The CDR3 sequence: CASSPQGSGDLYEQYF. CDR3 in DNA: TGCGCCAGCAGCCCTCAGGGGAGCGGGGATCTTTACGAGCAGTACTTC.

The DNA for the CDR3 is TGTGCCAGCAGTTCTCTAGGGACAGGGAATTCACCCCTCCACTTT. Translated: CASSSLGTGNSPLHF. V usage is TRBV27 and J usage is TRBJ1-6, with 9 bases identical to TRBD1. Germline CDR1 MNHEY, CDR2 SMNVEV (reference sequence). This CDR3 region has 15 residues. After removal of 4 bases from V and 7 bases from J, the junction contained 5 bases not matched to a gene.

The V and J genes are TRBV14 and TRBJ2-7, with 8 bases lining up with TRBD1. The CDR3 is 16 residues long. V lost 5 bases to trimming and J lost 2 bases; unmatched junction nucleotides: 11. The germline CDR1 and CDR2 sequences are SGHDN and FVKESK. The CDR3 bases are TGTGCCAGCAGCTCGTCGTGGCAGGGGGCTACCTACGAGCAGTACTTC. Translated, it gives CASSSSWQGATYEQYF.

This chain connects TRBV5-1 to TRBJ1-2; 7 nucleotides line up with TRBD1. The CDR3 has 17 amino acids. The junction had 15 bases not matched to a gene; V was cut back by 4 bases and J by 3 bases. Germline lookup yields CDR1 SGHRS and CDR2 YFSETQ. DNA of the CDR3: TGCGCCAGCAGCCGGGCGGGACAGACGCATTTAGACTATGGCTACACCTTC. It encodes CASSRAGQTHLDYGYTF.

DNA for the CDR3: TGTGCCAGCAGCCTTCTTACAGGGACCCGGGGCTACACCTTC. Its translation: CASSLLTGTRGYTF. V and J are TRBV7-9 and TRBJ1-2; TRBD1 might be the D (6 bases). V lost 5 bases and J 8 bases, leaving 18 bases between the germline ends. Germline lookup yields CDR1 SEHNR and CDR2 FQNEAQ (reference sequence). CDR3 length: 14 residues. The entire variable domain, with the rest obtained from reference TRBV7-9 and TRBJ1-2, is as follows: DTGVSQNPRHKITKRGQNVTFRCDPISEHNRLYWYRQTLGQGPEFLTYFQNEAQLEKSRLLSDRFSAERPKGSFSTLEIQRTEQGDSAMYLCASSLLTGTRGYTFGSGTRLTVV.

V is TRBV4-1 and J is TRBJ1-2; D is ambiguous. V was pared by 1 base and J by 4 bases, with 13 bases between. This CDR3 is 15 amino acids long. Germline CDR1 and CDR2: MGHRA and YSYEKL. The CDR3 coding sequence is TGCGCCAGCAGCCAAGTCTCGTCTGTGAGCTATGGCTACACCTTC. Translating it yields CASSQVSSVSYGYTF.

This clone was detected once. The chain carries TRBV12-5 and TRBJ2-1; 9 positions match TRBD1. The CDR3 runs 18 residues. Germline V gene lookup returns CDR1 LGHNT and CDR2 FRNRAP. Trimming took 2 bases from V and 4 from J; bases not matched to a gene: 12. The CDR3 DNA is TGTGCTAGTGGTTTGCCCCCCCGACAGGGGGGAACGTACAATGAGCAGTTCTTC. Translated: CASGLPPRQGGTYNEQFF.

The V call is TRBV7-8, the J call TRBJ2-3; 7 nucleotides line up with TRBD1. There are 15 residues in the CDR3. V lost 2 bases, J lost 5 bases, and 7 bases stayed unmatched. The germline gives CDR1 SGHVS, CDR2 FQNEAQ. DNA for the CDR3: TGTGCCAGCAGCTTAAGGGACAGAGGGCGAGATACGCAGTATTTT. Its translation: CASSLRDRGRDTQYF.

V and J are TRBV20-1 and TRBJ2-3; D unresolved. V lost 6 bases to trimming and J lost 2 bases, with 6 bases between them. This CDR3 contains 11 residues. The germline V gene encodes CDR1 DFQATT and CDR2 SNEGSKA (reference sequence). CDR3 loop: CSASVTDTQYF. The CDR3 coding sequence is TGCAGTGCCTCAGTCACAGATACGCAGTATTTT.

The chain recombines TRBV2 with TRBJ1-4; 7 bases are shared with TRBD1. This CDR3 spans 19 amino acids. The J segment lost 0 bases and the V segment lost 2 bases, leaving 12 bases of the junction unmatched. Germline values: CDR1 SNHLY, CDR2 FYNNEI. CDR3 residues: CASSEQKRGGGATNEKLFF. The CDR3 region has the DNA TGTGCCAGCAGTGAACAGAAAAGAGGGGGCGGTGCAACTAATGAAAAACTGTTTTTT.

The chain joins TRBV28 to TRBJ1-5; D is unresolved. The V end lost 1 base, the J end lost 2 bases, and 9 bases lay between the germline ends. This CDR3 is built from 15 residues. The germline gives CDR1 MDHEN, CDR2 SYDVKM. The CDR3 protein is CASSLLGGGNQPQHF. The CDR3, as DNA: TGTGCCAGCAGTTTATTGGGCGGGGGCAATCAGCCCCAGCATTTT.

The chain combines TRBV2 with TRBJ1-2; TRBD1 agrees at 11 bases. Germline V CDR1 and CDR2: SNHLY, FYNNEI. V dropped 5 bases and J dropped 3; count of bases not matched to a gene: 5. The CDR3 has 15 amino acids. The CDR3 loop is CASSRRGQGDYGYTF. The CDR3 DNA follows: TGTGCCAGCAGTCGGCGGGGACAGGGGGACTATGGCTACACCTTC.

This rearrangement joins TRBV27 to TRBJ1-3, with D maybe TRBD1 (5 bases). V lost 0 bases to trimming and J lost 4 bases, with 16 bases between them. CDR3 length: 17 residues. Germline CDR1 is MNHEY and CDR2 is SMNVEV (reference sequence). The CDR3 region has the DNA TGTGCCAGCAGTTTATCGCCCGTTGGCAGGGCAGGAAACACCATATATTTT. This encodes CASSLSPVGRAGNTIYF.

The rearrangement uses TRBV19 and TRBJ1-4; a weak D match, TRBD1 (5 bases). V was trimmed by 6 bases and J by 2 bases, leaving 19 bases between them. The CDR3 has 17 residues. Germline CDR1 reads LNHDA; CDR2 reads SQIVND (reference sequence). CDR3 bases: TGTGCCAGTAGCACACCAGATCGGGGGAGGACTAATGAAAAACTGTTTTTT. Its translation: CASSTPDRGRTNEKLFF. The variable domain in full, with the rest retrieved from reference TRBV19 and TRBJ1-4, is DGGITQSPKYLFRKEGQNVTLSCEQNLNHDAMYWYRQDPGQGLRLIYYSQIVNDFQKGDIAEGYSVSREKKESFPLTVTSAQKNPTAFYLCASSTPDRGRTNEKLFFGSGTQLSVL.

The rearrangement joins TRBV7-3 to TRBJ2-2, with 7 positions matching TRBD2. Looked up from germline, CDR1 is SGHTA and CDR2 is FQGTGA. The CDR3 sequence is 17 residues long. The V gene end was trimmed by 5 bases and the J gene end by 1 base; junction bases not matched to a gene: 10. CDR3 protein: CASSLHGGGRNTGELFF. DNA for the CDR3: TGTGCCAGCAGCCTCCACGGGGGAGGGAGGAACACCGGGGAGCTGTTTTTT.

This chain joins TRBV2 and TRBJ1-4, with D perhaps matching TRBD1 (6 bases). The CDR3 contains 15 residues. Trimming pared 7 bases from V and 1 base from J, leaving 13 bases between. CDR1 and CDR2 from the germline V gene are SNHLY and FYNNEI. The CDR3 coding sequence is TGTGCCAGCAAAATACAGGGTGGAACTAATGAAAAACTGTTTTTT. Translation gives CASKIQGGTNEKLFF.

The rearrangement links TRBV24-1 to TRBJ2-7, with 8 positions matching TRBD1. This CDR3 spans 15 amino acids. With 1 base clipped from V and 5 bases from J, the junction kept 6 bases outside the gene matches. Looked up from germline, CDR1 is KGHDR and CDR2 is SFDVKD. The CDR3 protein is CATSDFSTGVNEQYF. The CDR3 DNA follows: TGTGCCACCAGTGATTTTTCGACAGGGGTAAACGAGCAGTACTTC.

The chain is built from TRBV29-1 and TRBJ2-7, with a tentative D call TRBD2 (6 bases). The CDR3 runs 18 residues. CDR1 is SQVTM, CDR2 ANQGSEA, per germline. V was trimmed by 8 bases and J by 3 bases, leaving 32 bases between them. This CDR3 is CSLTSWGKATLNSYEQYF. The CDR3 DNA sequence: TGCAGCCTGACTAGTTGGGGGAAGGCCACCCTCAACAGCTACGAGCAGTACTTC.

This chain joins TRBV25-1 and TRBJ2-5, with TRBD1 matching over 9 bases. This CDR3 contains 17 residues. Trimming removed 4 bases from V and 1 base from J; junction bases left unmatched: 10. CDR1 is MGHDK and CDR2 is SYGVNS in the germline V gene. This CDR3 reads CASSGSGTGNSQETQYF. The CDR3 DNA is TGTGCCAGCAGTGGGTCCGGGACAGGGAACTCCCAAGAGACCCAGTACTTC. Full variable domain (outside the CDR3, taken from reference TRBV25-1 and TRBJ2-5): EADIYQTPRYLVIGTGKKITLECSQTMGHDKMYWYQQDPGMELHLIHYSYGVNSTEKGDLSSESTVSRIRTEHFPLTLESARPSHTSQYLCASSGSGTGNSQETQYFGPGTRLLVL.

The CDR3 DNA follows: TGTGCCACCAGCAGAGATCAAGGCAGGGGGCGTTTCAATGGCTACACCTTC. Translation: CATSRDQGRGRFNGYTF. The chain employs TRBV15 and TRBJ1-2; TRBD1 agrees at 8 bases. V shed 0 bases, J shed 6 bases, and the junction held 12 bases outside the gene matches. CDR1 and CDR2 from the germline V gene are LNHNV and YYDKDF (reference sequence). CDR3 length: 17 residues.

The chain recombines TRBV5-1 with TRBJ2-6; D is perhaps TRBD1 (6 bases). Germline CDR1 is SGHRS and CDR2 is YFSETQ. V gave up 0 bases and J gave up 2 bases, with 12 bases separating them. The CDR3 sequence is 17 residues long. The DNA for the CDR3 is TGCGCCAGCAGCTTGGTGGAATACAGGGCTGGGGCCAACGTCCTGACTTTC. It translates to CASSLVEYRAGANVLTF. Filled out from reference TRBV5-1 and TRBJ2-6, the complete variable domain reads KAGVTQTPRYLIKTRGQQVTLSCSPISGHRSVSWYQQTPGQGLQFLFEYFSETQRNKGNFPGRFSGRQFSNSRSEMNVSTLELGDSALYLCASSLVEYRAGANVLTFGAGSRLTVL.